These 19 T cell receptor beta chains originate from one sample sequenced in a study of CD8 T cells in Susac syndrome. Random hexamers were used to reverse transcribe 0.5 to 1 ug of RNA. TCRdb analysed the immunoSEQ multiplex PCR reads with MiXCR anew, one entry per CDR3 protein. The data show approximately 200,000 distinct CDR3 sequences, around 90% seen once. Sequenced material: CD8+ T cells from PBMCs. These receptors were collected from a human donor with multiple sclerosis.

CDR3 sequence reads: CASSFDEQGAFF. The CDR3 DNA reads TGTGCCAGCAGCTTTGATGAGCAGGGGGCTTTCTTT. The chain has TRBV5-6 and TRBJ1-1, with D perhaps matching TRBD1 (6 bases). This CDR3 region has 12 residues. CDR1 and CDR2 (germline): SGHDT, YYEEEE. Trimming removed 2 bases from V and 11 bases from J, with 13 bases in between. Variable domain in full (rest from reference TRBV5-6 and TRBJ1-1): DAGVTQSPTHLIKTRGQQVTLRCSPKSGHDTVSWYQQALGQGPQFIFQYYEEEERQRGNFPDRFSGHQFPNYSSELNVNALLLGDSALYLCASSFDEQGAFFGQGTRLTVV.

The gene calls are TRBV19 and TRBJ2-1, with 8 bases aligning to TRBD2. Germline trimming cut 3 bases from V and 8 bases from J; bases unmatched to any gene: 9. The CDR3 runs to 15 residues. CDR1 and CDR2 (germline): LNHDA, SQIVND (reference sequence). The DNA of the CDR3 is TGTGCCAGTAGTATTAGCGGGACTCCCGGGGATGAGCAGTTCTTC. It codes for CASSISGTPGDEQFF.

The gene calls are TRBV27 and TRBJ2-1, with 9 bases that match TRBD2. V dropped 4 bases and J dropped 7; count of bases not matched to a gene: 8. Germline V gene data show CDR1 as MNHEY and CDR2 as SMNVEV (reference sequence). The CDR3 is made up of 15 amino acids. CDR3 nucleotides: TGTGCCAGCAGTTCCCTCCTAGCGGGATGGAATGAGCAGTTCTTC. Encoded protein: CASSSLLAGWNEQFF.

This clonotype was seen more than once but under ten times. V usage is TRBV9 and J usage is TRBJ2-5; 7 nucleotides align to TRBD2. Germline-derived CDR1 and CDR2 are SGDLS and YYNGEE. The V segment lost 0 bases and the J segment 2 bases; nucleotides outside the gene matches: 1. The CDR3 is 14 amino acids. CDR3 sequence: CASSVGGGQETQYF. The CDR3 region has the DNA TGTGCCAGCAGCGTAGGGGGAGGGCAAGAGACCCAGTACTTC.

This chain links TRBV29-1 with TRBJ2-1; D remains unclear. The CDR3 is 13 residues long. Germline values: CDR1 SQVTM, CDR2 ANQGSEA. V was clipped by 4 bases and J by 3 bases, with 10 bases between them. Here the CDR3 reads CSVVQPNYNEQFF. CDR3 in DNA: TGCAGCGTTGTGCAGCCGAACTACAATGAGCAGTTCTTC.

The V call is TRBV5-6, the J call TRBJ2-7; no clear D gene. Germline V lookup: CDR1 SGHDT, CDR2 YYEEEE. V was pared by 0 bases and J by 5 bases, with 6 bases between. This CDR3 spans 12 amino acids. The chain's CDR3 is CASSLVHHEQYF. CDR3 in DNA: TGTGCCAGCAGCTTGGTGCATCACGAGCAGTACTTC.

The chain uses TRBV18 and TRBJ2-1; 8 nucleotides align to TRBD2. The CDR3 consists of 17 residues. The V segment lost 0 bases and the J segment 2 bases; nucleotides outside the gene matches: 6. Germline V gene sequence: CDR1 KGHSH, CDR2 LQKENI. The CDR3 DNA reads TGTGCCAGCTCACCACCGGGGAGCGGGAGTACCTACAATGAGCAGTTCTTC. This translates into CASSPPGSGSTYNEQFF.

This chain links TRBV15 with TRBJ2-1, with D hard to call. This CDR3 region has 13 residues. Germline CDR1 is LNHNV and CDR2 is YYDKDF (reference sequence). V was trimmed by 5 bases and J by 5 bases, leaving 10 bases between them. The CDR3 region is CATSRRTHNEQFF. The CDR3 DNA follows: TGTGCCACCAGCCGGCGGACCCACAATGAGCAGTTCTTC.

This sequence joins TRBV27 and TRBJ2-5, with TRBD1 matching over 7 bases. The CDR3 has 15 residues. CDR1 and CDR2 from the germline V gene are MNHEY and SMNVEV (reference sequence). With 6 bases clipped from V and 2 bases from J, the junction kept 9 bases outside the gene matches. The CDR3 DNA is TGTGCCAGCAGCTCTGGGACAGTTGAACAAGAGACCCAGTACTTC. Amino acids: CASSSGTVEQETQYF.

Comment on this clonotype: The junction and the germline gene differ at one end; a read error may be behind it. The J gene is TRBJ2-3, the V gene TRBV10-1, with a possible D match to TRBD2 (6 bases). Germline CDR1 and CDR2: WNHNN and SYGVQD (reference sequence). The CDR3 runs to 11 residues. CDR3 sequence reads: CASSEGGRRDF. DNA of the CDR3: TGCGCCAGCAGTGAGGGAGGCCGGAGGGATTTT.

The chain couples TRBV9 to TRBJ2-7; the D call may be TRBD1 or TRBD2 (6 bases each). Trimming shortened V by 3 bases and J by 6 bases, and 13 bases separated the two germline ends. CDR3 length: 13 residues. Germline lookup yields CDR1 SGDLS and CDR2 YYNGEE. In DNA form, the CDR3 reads TGTGCCAGCAGCGAGAGAGGAGGGGGCGAGCAGTACTTC. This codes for CASSERGGGEQYF.

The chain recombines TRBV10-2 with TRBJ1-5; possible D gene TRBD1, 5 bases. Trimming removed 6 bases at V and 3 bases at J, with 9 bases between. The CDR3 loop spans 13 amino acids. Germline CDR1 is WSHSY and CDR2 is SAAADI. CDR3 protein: CASRGEFNQPQHF. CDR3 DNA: TGCGCCAGCAGAGGGGAATTCAATCAGCCCCAGCATTTT.

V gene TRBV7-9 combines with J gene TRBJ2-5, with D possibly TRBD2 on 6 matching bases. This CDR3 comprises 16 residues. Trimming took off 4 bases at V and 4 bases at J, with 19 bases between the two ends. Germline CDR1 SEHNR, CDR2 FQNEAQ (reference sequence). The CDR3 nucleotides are TGTGCCAGCAGCTCACCTTTTAAGGCGGGAAGAGAGACCCAGTACTTC. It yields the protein CASSSPFKAGRETQYF.

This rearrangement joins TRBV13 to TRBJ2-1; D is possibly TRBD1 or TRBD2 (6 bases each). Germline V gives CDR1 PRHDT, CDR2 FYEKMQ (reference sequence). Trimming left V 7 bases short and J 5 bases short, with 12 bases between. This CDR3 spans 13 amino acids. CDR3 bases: TGTGCCAGCACCACGAGGGGGGACAATGAGCAGTTCTTC. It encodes CASTTRGDNEQFF.

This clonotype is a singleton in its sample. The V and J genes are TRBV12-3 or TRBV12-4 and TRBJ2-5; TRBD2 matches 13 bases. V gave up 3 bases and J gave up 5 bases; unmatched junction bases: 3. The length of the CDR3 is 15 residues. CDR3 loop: CASSLLLAGGETQYF. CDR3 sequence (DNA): TGTGCCAGCAGTTTGCTACTAGCGGGGGGGGAGACCCAGTACTTC.

The CDR3 DNA follows: TGTGCCAGCAGCCAAGGGCTGACATCCTCCTACGAGCAGTACTTC. Protein product: CASSQGLTSSYEQYF. The chain employs TRBV7-9 and TRBJ2-7; no reliable D call. The ends were cut back, 5 bases at V and 0 bases at J, with 14 bases in the middle. Germline V lookup: CDR1 SEHNR, CDR2 FQNEAQ (reference sequence). The CDR3 covers 15 residues.

CDR3 region: CASSLGLPRGTQYF. CDR3 bases: TGTGCCAGCAGCTTGGGACTACCCAGGGGGACGCAGTATTTT. This rearrangement joins TRBV12-3 or TRBV12-4 to TRBJ2-3; D may match TRBD1 or TRBD2 (7 bases each). V lost 6 bases to trimming and J lost 9 bases, with 19 bases between them. This CDR3 contains 14 residues.

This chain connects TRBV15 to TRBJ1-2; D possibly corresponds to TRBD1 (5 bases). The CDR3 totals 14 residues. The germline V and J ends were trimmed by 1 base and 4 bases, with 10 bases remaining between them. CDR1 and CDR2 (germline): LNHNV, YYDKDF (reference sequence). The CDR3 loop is CATSRVDSGYGYTF. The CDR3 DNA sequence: TGTGCCACCAGCAGAGTAGACAGCGGCTATGGCTACACCTTC.

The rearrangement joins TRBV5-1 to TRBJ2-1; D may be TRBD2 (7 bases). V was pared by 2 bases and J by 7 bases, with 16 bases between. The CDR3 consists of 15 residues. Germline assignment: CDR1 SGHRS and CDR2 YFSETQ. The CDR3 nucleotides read TGCGCCAGCAGCTTCCCCGGCGGGGGCAATAATGAGCAGTTCTTC. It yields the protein CASSFPGGGNNEQFF.